This TCR beta chain is drawn from a study of shared clonotypes between healthy human individuals. Study-level information: A couple of women and a few men aged 18 to 49 made up the donors. The plates for each donor numbered three CD4 naive, three CD4 memory, two CD8 naive and one CD8 memory. Findings and limits, study-wide: The study sampled only blood, and tissue repertoires likely differ.

Several immunoSEQ 96-well plates shared each subset's DNA, each plate a replicate. Some clones are missing from TCRdb's copy, which holds only in-frame ones; the method was immunoSEQ multiplex PCR. In the table there are some 660,000 clones, around three quarters of which are singletons. Details on this clone: What it binds is not known.

CDR3 length: 15 amino acids. With 2 bases clipped from V and 0 bases from J, the junction kept 0 bases outside the gene matches. The germline CDR1 and CDR2 sequences are MNHEY and SVGAGI. The sequence was obtained from a woman aged 25 to 39 in good health. The chain is built from TRBV6-5 and TRBJ1-4; 7 bases line up with TRBD1. The sample comprised memory CD4+ T cells sorted from blood. This sample's subset: CD45RA-negative fraction. CDR3 in amino acids: CASSYGTATNEKLFF. The CDR3 coding sequence is TGTGCCAGCAGTTACGGGACAGCAACTAATGAAAAACTGTTTTTT.